This TCR beta chain came from a study of long-term antiretroviral therapy in people with HIV. Survey-level resolution applied to immunoSEQ assay v3.0. Libraries were prepared by immunoSEQ multiplex PCR; TCRdb keeps only in-frame clonotypes and omits some of them. The data contain around 29,000 clones, about nine tenths of them seen just once; the ten biggest clones take up roughly 8%. This clone was detected a few times. What it recognizes is unknown. General study results and limits: No data on ART adherence, viral resistance or therapy changes.

The CDR3 is made up of 13 amino acids. The ends were cut back, 6 bases at V and 9 bases at J, with 15 bases in the middle. Germline-derived CDR1 and CDR2 are MNHEY and SVGAGI. This specimen was unsorted PBMCs, taken 3.2 years before starting antiretroviral therapy. This clonotype was obtained from a man in his forties or fifties with HIV. The chain joins TRBV6-5 to TRBJ1-5; D is undetermined. The CDR3 reads CASSRRMDLPQHF. CDR3 nucleotides: TGTGCCAGCAGCAGGAGGATGGATTTGCCCCAGCATTTT.